A single sample gave rise to the 23 T cell receptor beta chains below, sequenced in a study of T cells in Graves' hyperthyroidism and ophthalmopathy. TCR beta CDR3 regions were amplified from RNA. Carried out on the TCR CDR3, a first-round RT-PCR used the HTBI primer set. Via MiXCR, TCRdb re-called the multiplex PCR reads, giving one row per CDR3 protein. The profile shows fewer than 900,000 distinct CDR3 sequences, roughly 15% of them singletons. Sequences were obtained from blood. The receptors shown here come from a man aged 18 to 30 with Graves' hyperthyroidism.

The J gene is TRBJ2-7, the V gene TRBV9; tentatively, D is TRBD2 (5 bases). Germline V gene lookup returns CDR1 SGDLS and CDR2 YYNGEE. The CDR3 covers 13 residues. V was clipped by 0 bases and J by 6 bases, with 10 bases between them. CDR3 bases: TGTGCCAGCAGCGTAGATGGAGGCCCCGAGCAGTACTTC. Amino acids: CASSVDGGPEQYF.

Remarks on this clonotype: This may be a read error, as it is one base from a much larger clone. The chain uses TRBV28 and TRBJ1-1; 8 bases line up with TRBD1. Per the germline V gene, CDR1 is MDHEN and CDR2 is SYDVKM. The CDR3 sequence is 14 residues long. V trimming: 5 bases; J trimming: 4 bases; junction bases outside the gene matches: 6. The CDR3 DNA reads TGTGCCAGCAGTCCGACAGGGGTCATCACTGAAGCTTTCTTT. Protein: CASSPTGVITEAFF.

Ten or more counts support this clonotype. The chain couples TRBV12-3 or TRBV12-4 to TRBJ1-2, with 7 bases aligning to TRBD1. Trimming took 5 bases from V and 4 from J; bases not matched to a gene: 7. CDR3 length: 14 amino acids. CDR3 residues: CASSPTGDLYGYTF. CDR3 sequence (DNA): TGTGCCAGCAGTCCAACAGGGGACCTCTATGGCTACACCTTC.

This clonotype was seen many times. The chain recombines TRBV18 with TRBJ2-1; the match to TRBD1 covers 9 bases. The CDR3 covers 15 residues. The trim removed 2 bases at V and 6 bases at J, leaving 5 bases unmatched. Germline loops: CDR1 KGHSH, CDR2 LQKENI. CDR3 region: CASSPGGTGSNEQFF. The CDR3 nucleotides are TGTGCCAGCTCACCAGGGGGGACAGGGTCCAATGAGCAGTTCTTC.

This clonotype was seen repeatedly, ten times or more. V and J are TRBV28 and TRBJ2-1, with 9 bases matching TRBD1. The germline gives CDR1 MDHEN, CDR2 SYDVKM. This CDR3 is 15 amino acids long. J was trimmed by 6 bases and V by 2 bases; bases with no gene match: 5. CDR3 residues: CASSLRDRVSNEQFF. CDR3 DNA sequence: TGTGCCAGCAGTTTACGGGACAGGGTTAGCAATGAGCAGTTCTTC.

Concerning this clonotype itself: A junction end diverges from the germline sequence, so it may reflect a read error. This sequence joins TRBV12-3 or TRBV12-4 and TRBJ2-1; 8 bases match TRBD2. This CDR3 has 15 amino acids. CDR3 region: CAGSPGTRNGDEQFF. Written as DNA, the CDR3 is TGTGCCGGCAGTCCCGGGACTAGAAACGGCGATGAGCAGTTCTTC.

The sample holds many counts of this clonotype. The chain couples TRBV7-8 to TRBJ2-3; a possible D gene is TRBD1 (6 bases). The CDR3 sequence is 14 residues long. Trimming pared 5 bases from V and 2 bases from J, leaving 11 bases between. CDR1 and CDR2 from the germline V gene are SGHVS and FQNEAQ. The CDR3 reads CASSRDTITDTQYF. DNA of the CDR3: TGTGCCAGCAGCCGGGACACTATCACAGATACGCAGTATTTT.

This clonotype was recorded at least ten times. This chain joins TRBV7-3 and TRBJ2-1; TRBD2 is a possible D gene (5 bases). The germline gives CDR1 SGHTA, CDR2 FQGTGA. Trimming pared 2 bases from V and 0 bases from J, leaving 8 bases between. This CDR3 is 15 amino acids long. The CDR3 region has the DNA TGTGCCAGCAGCTTAGGACTTCTCTCCTACAATGAGCAGTTCTTC. It specifies CASSLGLLSYNEQFF.

J is TRBJ1-4 and V is TRBV19; D is unclear. The CDR3 extends over 15 amino acids. The V gene's germline CDR1 is LNHDA and CDR2 SQIVND (reference sequence). V lost 7 bases to trimming and J lost 5 bases, with 17 bases between them. CDR3 residues: CASTQSAAGNEKLFF. CDR3 DNA: TGTGCCAGTACCCAATCCGCGGCGGGGAATGAAAAACTGTTTTTT. Variable domain in full (rest from reference TRBV19 and TRBJ1-4): DGGITQSPKYLFRKEGQNVTLSCEQNLNHDAMYWYRQDPGQGLRLIYYSQIVNDFQKGDIAEGYSVSREKKESFPLTVTSAQKNPTAFYLCASTQSAAGNEKLFFGSGTQLSVL.

The gene calls are TRBV12-3 or TRBV12-4 and TRBJ2-2, with D perhaps given as TRBD1 or TRBD2 (5 bases each). The germline V and J ends were trimmed by 6 bases and 5 bases, with 16 bases remaining between them. The CDR3 consists of 15 residues. The CDR3, as DNA: TGTGCCAGCAGGTCCGGGACCCTTGGGACCGGGGAGCTGTTTTTT. It is translated as CASRSGTLGTGELFF.

This clonotype has only a few counts. This sequence joins TRBV20-1 and TRBJ2-7; 8 bases line up with TRBD1. CDR1 and CDR2 from the germline V gene are DFQATT and SNEGSKA (reference sequence). The junction had 7 bases not matched to a gene; V was cut back by 3 bases and J by 0 bases. CDR3 length: 15 amino acids. The CDR3 region has the DNA TGCAGTGCTAGGTACTACAGGGGGAGCTCCTACGAGCAGTACTTC. Translated: CSARYYRGSSYEQYF.

In this sample, this clonotype turned up many times. The rearrangement joins TRBV28 to TRBJ2-2; D call uncertain. Per the germline V gene, CDR1 is MDHEN and CDR2 is SYDVKM. The V and J ends lost 2 bases and 7 bases respectively, with 8 bases between them. This CDR3 is 13 amino acids long. The chain's CDR3 is CASSLTQNGELFF. CDR3 DNA: TGTGCCAGCAGTTTAACACAGAACGGGGAGCTGTTTTTT.

This chain uses TRBV28 with TRBJ1-1; D may be TRBD1 (5 bases). CDR1 and CDR2 (germline): MDHEN, SYDVKM. V lost 8 bases to trimming and J lost 10 bases, with 11 bases between them. CDR3 length: 10 residues. The CDR3 loop is CASGPRGAFF. DNA of the CDR3: TGTGCCAGCGGGCCAAGGGGAGCTTTCTTT.

This clonotype was seen ten or more times. This chain connects TRBV20-1 to TRBJ2-7, with D possibly called TRBD1 or TRBD2 (5 bases each). Trimming pared 1 base from V and 2 bases from J, leaving 18 bases between. Germline CDR1 reads DFQATT; CDR2 reads SNEGSKA (reference sequence). The CDR3 extends over 16 amino acids. The CDR3 loop is CSARGKGPWIPYEQYF. The CDR3 region has the DNA TGCAGTGCTAGAGGCAAGGGACCTTGGATCCCCTACGAGCAGTACTTC.

This clonotype occurred many times. CDR3 sequence: CASSQLAGREKLFF. The DNA for the CDR3 is TGTGCCAGCAGCCAGCTCGCAGGGAGGGAAAAACTGTTTTTT. The chain is built from TRBV27 and TRBJ1-4; D is possibly TRBD1 (5 bases). Germline assignment: CDR1 MNHEY and CDR2 SMNVEV (reference sequence). This CDR3 is 14 amino acids long. Trimming cost V 6 bases and J 8 bases, with 16 bases left between them.

At least ten counts were recorded for this clonotype. The rearrangement joins TRBV28 to TRBJ1-4; perhaps TRBD1 as D (5 bases). Deletions cut 3 bases from V and 11 bases from J, with 13 bases between. Germline V CDR1 and CDR2: MDHEN, SYDVKM. This CDR3 has 13 residues. The DNA of the CDR3 is TGTGCCAGCAGTTTGTCCGGGACGGGGAAACTGTTTTTT. This codes for CASSLSGTGKLFF.

This clonotype has ten or more counts. The CDR3: CASSLTSGGGQETQYF. The DNA of the CDR3 is TGCGCCAGCAGCTTAACTAGCGGTGGGGGCCAAGAGACCCAGTACTTC. The V gene is TRBV5-1, the J gene TRBJ2-5; TRBD2 aligns across 8 bases. Unmatched junction bases numbered 7, after V lost 2 bases and J lost 1 base. The germline V gene encodes CDR1 SGHRS and CDR2 YFSETQ. The CDR3 spans 16 residues.

The chain combines TRBV7-9 with TRBJ2-3, with D possibly TRBD1 on 5 matching bases. CDR1 and CDR2 from the germline V gene are SEHNR and FQNEAQ (reference sequence). V was clipped by 8 bases and J by 0 bases, with 12 bases between them. The CDR3 has 14 residues. The CDR3 loop is CASGSGWSTDTQYF. CDR3 sequence (DNA): TGTGCCAGCGGATCAGGGTGGAGCACAGATACGCAGTATTTT.

This clonotype has more than one count but fewer than ten. V usage is TRBV2 and J usage is TRBJ2-7; 9 bases are a match to TRBD1. The CDR3 is 13 residues long. Germline V gives CDR1 SNHLY, CDR2 FYNNEI. V gave up 7 bases and J gave up 6 bases; unmatched junction bases: 7. CDR3 amino acids: CASTRDRVVEQYF. The CDR3, as DNA: TGTGCCAGCACGCGGGACAGGGTCGTCGAGCAGTACTTC.

The gene calls are TRBV18 and TRBJ2-5; possibly TRBD1 for D (5 bases). Trimming took off 8 bases at V and 5 bases at J, with 15 bases between the two ends. This CDR3 is 13 amino acids long. Germline V lookup: CDR1 KGHSH, CDR2 LQKENI. The CDR3 protein is CASTMTVRETQYF. As DNA, the CDR3 is TGTGCCAGCACGATGACAGTGCGGGAGACCCAGTACTTC.

At least ten counts were recorded for this clonotype. This could be a read error, since a much larger clone is one nucleotide away. The J gene is TRBJ2-3, the V gene TRBV11-3; D may be TRBD2 (6 bases). The CDR3 covers 12 residues. The germline V and J ends were trimmed by 0 bases and 8 bases, with 6 bases remaining between them. Germline-derived CDR1 and CDR2 are SGHNT and YENEEA. CDR3 residues: CASSLEGGTQYF. The CDR3 DNA is TGTGCCAGCAGCTTAGAGGGAGGTACGCAGTATTTT.

This clonotype was picked up many times. V gene TRBV29-1 combines with J gene TRBJ2-3; D is possibly TRBD1 (5 bases). This CDR3 has 12 residues. The germline V and J ends were trimmed by 2 bases and 4 bases, with 7 bases remaining between them. Germline V gene sequence: CDR1 SQVTM, CDR2 ANQGSEA. DNA of the CDR3: TGCAGCGTTGAACAGGGATCAGATACGCAGTATTTT. Its protein is CSVEQGSDTQYF.

The chain carries TRBV10-3 and TRBJ1-2; TRBD1 is a possible D gene (5 bases). Germline CDR1 reads ENHRY; CDR2 reads SYGVKD. V gave up 3 bases and J gave up 3 bases, with 11 bases separating them. CDR3 length: 14 amino acids. CDR3: CAISEGESDYGYTF. The CDR3 nucleotides read TGTGCCATCAGTGAAGGGGAGTCGGACTATGGCTACACCTTC.